Listed here are 26 T cell receptor beta chains from one sample, sequenced in a study of blood T cell repertoires in COVID-19. TCRdb's copy holds only in-frame clones and misses some; the assay was immunoSEQ multiplex PCR. The data contain fewer than 70,000 clones, around 76% of them singletons. Specimen: peripheral blood. Source of these receptors: a human donor in a cohort sampled during active COVID-19.

This rearrangement joins TRBV18 to TRBJ1-1, with 8 bases aligning to TRBD1. This CDR3 region has 13 residues. J lost 1 base, V lost 6 bases, and 1 base had no gene match. CDR1 is KGHSH, CDR2 LQKENI, per germline. Written as DNA, the CDR3 is TGTGCCAGCTCGACAGGGGCGAACACTGAAGCTTTCTTT. Encoded protein: CASSTGANTEAFF.

With respect to this clone: The junction and the germline gene differ at one end; a read error may be behind it. The chain carries TRBV4-3 and TRBJ1-1; 7 bases fit TRBD1. The germline V gene has CDR1 LGHNA and CDR2 YSLEER. The CDR3 spans 15 residues. The CDR3, as DNA: TGCGCCAGCAGGCAAGACAGGGCGAGGAAGACTGAAGCTTTCTTT. Translation: CASRQDRARKTEAFF.

The rearrangement uses TRBV21-1 and TRBJ1-2. TRBV21-1 is noted as a pseudogene. The CDR3 has 18 amino acids. The CDR3 DNA reads as TGTGCCAGCAGCAAAGTATCCCATACCCCTCCTATCAACTATGGCTACACCTTC. Translating it yields CASSKVSHTPPINYGYTF.

This clone was found a few times. The rearrangement uses TRBV3-1 (or the pseudogene TRBV3-2) and TRBJ2-5; no definite D call. The CDR3 runs 15 residues. Germline assignment: CDR1 LGHDT and CDR2 YNNKEL (reference sequence). The germline V and J ends were trimmed by 2 bases and 4 bases, with 14 bases remaining between them. The CDR3 bases are TGTGCCAGCAGCCAAACCTACGGGTTCGCAGAGACCCAGTACTTC. Translation gives CASSQTYGFAETQYF.

The gene calls are TRBV4-3 and TRBJ1-4; 9 nucleotides match TRBD1. J lost 8 bases, V lost 4 bases, and 8 bases had no gene match. The CDR3 loop spans 15 amino acids. Germline CDR1 reads LGHNA; CDR2 reads YSLEER. The DNA for the CDR3 is TGCGCCAGCAGCCGGAGGGGACAGGGCGGCGAAAAACTGTTTTTT. Its protein is CASSRRGQGGEKLFF.

The chain uses TRBV9 and TRBJ1-6; D might be TRBD1 (6 bases). Germline assignment: CDR1 SGDLS and CDR2 YYNGEE. V was trimmed by 4 bases and J by 8 bases, leaving 16 bases between them. This CDR3 region has 15 residues. The DNA of the CDR3 is TGTGCCAGCAGCCGAGGGGGGGTTAGGGATTCACCCCTCCACTTT. Translation gives CASSRGGVRDSPLHF.

This sequence joins TRBV27 and TRBJ1-5; TRBD1 is a possible D gene (5 bases). From germline, CDR1 is MNHEY and CDR2 SMNVEV (reference sequence). This CDR3 spans 15 amino acids. The ends were cut back, 1 base at V and 3 bases at J, with 10 bases in the middle. CDR3 sequence (DNA): TGTGCCAGCAGTTTATGGCCAGGGCTCAATCAGCCCCAGCATTTT. This codes for CASSLWPGLNQPQHF.

The chain carries TRBV21-1 and TRBJ2-7; the DNA was not compared with TRBD1, the D call given in the table. TRBV21-1 is a recognized pseudogene. The CDR3 is 15 residues long. For the CDR3, the DNA is TGTGCCAGCAGCAAGATGAGACAGGTGTACTACGAGCAGTACTTC. Translating it yields CASSKMRQVYYEQYF.

The chain combines TRBV6-6 with TRBJ2-2, with D possibly matching TRBD1 (5 bases). Trimming shortened V by 10 bases and J by 4 bases, and 13 bases separated the two germline ends. The CDR3 has 13 amino acids. Germline assignment: CDR1 MNHNY and CDR2 SVGAGI (reference sequence). DNA for the CDR3: TGTGCCACCCAACAGGAATTCACCGGGGAGCTGTTTTTT. This codes for CATQQEFTGELFF.

This clone showed up just once. The rearrangement uses TRBV11-2 and TRBJ2-7; D ambiguous. Trimming took off 5 bases at V and 4 bases at J, with 15 bases between the two ends. This CDR3 region has 14 residues. Germline V gene sequence: CDR1 SGHAT, CDR2 FQNNGV. The CDR3 region has the DNA TGTGCCAGCAGCAAAATCACCCCCGGGTACGAGCAGTACTTC. Encoded protein: CASSKITPGYEQYF. The complete variable domain, with remaining parts taken from reference TRBV11-2 and TRBJ2-7, reads EAGVAQSPRYKIIEKRQSVAFWCNPISGHATLYWYQQILGQGPKLLIQFQNNGVVDDSQLPKDRFSAERLKGVDSTLKIQPAKLEDSAVYLCASSKITPGYEQYFGPGTRLTVT.

This clone came up once. The V and J genes are TRBV14 and TRBJ2-7, with D possibly matching TRBD2 (5 bases). This CDR3 has 18 amino acids. Trimming removed 1 base from V and 2 bases from J, with 21 bases in between. Germline CDR1 and CDR2: SGHDN and FVKESK. The CDR3: CASSQAYRGPTLPYEQYF. CDR3 nucleotides: TGTGCCAGCAGCCAAGCCTATAGAGGGCCAACCCTCCCCTACGAGCAGTACTTC.

The chain carries TRBV30 and TRBJ1-2; unclear D gene. Germline V lookup: CDR1 GTSNPN, CDR2 SVGIG (reference sequence). CDR3 length equals 15 residues. V lost 1 base, J lost 4 bases, and 16 bases lay in between. The CDR3 sequence is CAWSAAGPTSYGYTF. The CDR3 DNA reads TGTGCCTGGAGTGCGGCGGGCCCTACGTCCTATGGCTACACCTTC.

The genes are TRBV27 and TRBJ1-1, with TRBD1 identical over 10 bases. Per the germline V gene, CDR1 is MNHEY and CDR2 is SMNVEV (reference sequence). This CDR3 is built from 13 residues. V was pared by 2 bases and J by 11 bases, with 5 bases of the junction left unmatched. The CDR3 DNA reads TGTGCCAGCAGTTTAAGCGGGACAGGGGACGCTTTCTTT. Translated, it gives CASSLSGTGDAFF.

The J gene is TRBJ2-7, the V gene TRBV3-1 (or the pseudogene TRBV3-2); D is unclear. CDR1 is LGHDT, CDR2 YNNKEL, per germline (reference sequence). V lost 4 bases and J 3 bases, leaving 7 bases between the germline ends. The CDR3 contains 12 residues. CDR3 DNA sequence: TGTGCCAGCAGCCGGAACTACTACGAGCAGTACTTC. Its protein product is CASSRNYYEQYF.

This clone showed up just once. V is TRBV7-6 and J is TRBJ1-3, with TRBD1 matching 9 bases. Germline V gene lookup returns CDR1 SGHVS and CDR2 FNYEAQ. This CDR3 has 15 residues. V was pared by 3 bases and J by 7 bases, with 7 bases of the junction left unmatched. The CDR3 sequence is CASSLGTGPGNTIYF. CDR3 DNA sequence: TGTGCCAGCAGCTTGGGGACAGGGCCGGGGAACACCATATATTTT.

The rearrangement joins TRBV5-6 to TRBJ1-4; the match to TRBD1 covers 8 bases. From germline, CDR1 is SGHDT and CDR2 YYEEEE. The CDR3 runs to 14 residues. J gave up 8 bases and V 5 bases, and 8 bases lay outside the gene matches. The CDR3 DNA sequence: TGTGCCAGCAGTCGGACAGGGCGACGCGAAAAACTGTTTTTT. As protein: CASSRTGRREKLFF.

The chain links TRBV28 to TRBJ2-5; 7 positions match TRBD1. The germline gives CDR1 MDHEN, CDR2 SYDVKM. The CDR3 is made up of 16 amino acids. V gave up 6 bases and J gave up 5 bases; unmatched junction bases: 15. As DNA, the CDR3 is TGTGCCAGCAGCTTTAGGGGGCCTACCCCCTCGGAGACCCAGTACTTC. Residues: CASSFRGPTPSETQYF.

This chain links TRBV6-5 with TRBJ1-2; no reliable D call. The CDR3 runs to 16 residues. The V gene lost 2 bases and the J gene lost 7 bases, with 20 bases spanning the gap. Germline-derived CDR1 and CDR2 are MNHEY and SVGAGI. CDR3 coding DNA: TGTGCCAGCAGTTACCAGACCGGACTGAGTGGTGGTGGCTACACCTTC. As protein: CASSYQTGLSGGGYTF.

The chain employs TRBV7-6 and TRBJ2-7; TRBD2 matches at 9 bases. The CDR3 is 17 residues long. Looked up from germline, CDR1 is SGHVS and CDR2 is FNYEAQ. The V gene end was trimmed by 4 bases and the J gene end by 3 bases; junction bases not matched to a gene: 13. The CDR3 loop is CASSSILGRGGHYEQYF. CDR3 nucleotide sequence: TGTGCCAGCAGCTCCATTCTGGGGCGGGGGGGCCACTACGAGCAGTACTTC.

The CDR3 loop is CASSSRHRDRARSGPQHF. The CDR3, as DNA: TGCGCCAGCAGCTCACGTCACCGGGACAGGGCTCGAAGTGGGCCCCAGCATTTT. This chain joins TRBV5-1 and TRBJ1-5; 9 positions match TRBD1. Germline loops: CDR1 SGHRS, CDR2 YFSETQ. This CDR3 is 18 amino acids long. The V segment lost 3 bases and the J segment 9 bases; nucleotides outside the gene matches: 19. The full variable domain, rest sourced from reference TRBV5-1 and TRBJ1-5, is KAGVTQTPRYLIKTRGQQVTLSCSPISGHRSVSWYQQTPGQGLQFLFEYFSETQRNKGNFPGRFSGRQFSNSRSEMNVSTLELGDSALYLCASSSRHRDRARSGPQHFGDGTRLSIL.

The chain carries TRBV4-3 and TRBJ1-2; D remains ambiguous. Trimming left V 1 base short and J 4 bases short, with 13 bases between. Looked up from germline, CDR1 is LGHNA and CDR2 is YSLEER. The CDR3 consists of 15 residues. CDR3 loop: CASSQGGIRGYGYTF. The CDR3 DNA reads as TGCGCCAGCAGCCAAGGGGGTATTCGGGGCTATGGCTACACCTTC.

The sample holds a few counts of this clone. V usage is TRBV19 and J usage is TRBJ2-7; D ambiguous. V was shortened by 3 bases and J by 6 bases, with 9 bases between the two germline ends. Germline CDR1 and CDR2: LNHDA and SQIVND (reference sequence). The CDR3 runs 12 residues. The CDR3 region is CASSMRPSEQYF. The CDR3 bases are TGTGCCAGTAGTATGCGGCCCTCCGAGCAGTACTTC.

The rearrangement uses TRBV3-1 (or the pseudogene TRBV3-2) and TRBJ1-1; 9 bases align to TRBD1. Germline assignment: CDR1 LGHDT and CDR2 YNNKEL (reference sequence). This CDR3 spans 16 amino acids. Unmatched junction bases numbered 4, after V lost 2 bases and J lost 0 bases. The CDR3 coding sequence is TGTGCCAGCAGCCAAAGGGGACAGGGAATGAACACTGAAGCTTTCTTT. Residues: CASSQRGQGMNTEAFF.

The V and J genes are TRBV19 and TRBJ2-1; 7 bases are a match to TRBD1. From germline, CDR1 is LNHDA and CDR2 SQIVND (reference sequence). V was pared by 3 bases and J by 4 bases, with 6 bases of the junction left unmatched. The CDR3 sequence is 15 residues long. In nucleotides, the CDR3 is TGTGCCAGTAGTATGGGACAGCAAGCTTACAATGAGCAGTTCTTC. It encodes CASSMGQQAYNEQFF.

This chain links TRBV27 with TRBJ2-1; 13 nucleotides align to TRBD2. V shed 5 bases and J 5 bases; nucleotides not matched to a gene: 6. CDR3 length: 16 residues. The germline V gene encodes CDR1 MNHEY and CDR2 SMNVEV (reference sequence). The CDR3 DNA reads TGTGCCAGCAGTCAGACGGGACTAGCGGGGCACAATGAGCAGTTCTTC. This codes for CASSQTGLAGHNEQFF.

The chain uses TRBV5-1 and TRBJ2-7; the D is unclear. V dropped 1 base and J dropped 2 bases, with 13 bases sitting between them. The CDR3 length is 15 residues. Germline loops: CDR1 SGHRS, CDR2 YFSETQ. This CDR3 is CASSLKSDKTYEQYF. The CDR3 DNA reads TGCGCCAGCAGCTTGAAAAGTGACAAAACCTACGAGCAGTACTTC.